A selection of T cell receptor beta chains follows, all from one sample in a study of vaccination effects on CD4 cells after COVID-19. Libraries were prepared by immunoSEQ multiplex PCR; TCRdb keeps only in-frame clonotypes and omits some of them. The table has about 71,000 clones, around 76% seen once; the top ten hold 3.5% to 4.5%. These receptors' targets are unknown. The material was CD4+ T cells from PBMCs cultured with HCoV-OC43 spike peptides, obtained before COVID-19 vaccination. Receptors were obtained from a human donor who received a COVID-19 vaccine. Both conserved end residues are part of each CDR3. A D gene is named only where the DNA matches it firmly. A clone size is listed for some rows: how often the clone was seen (once, few, many), or a class if it is expanded.

J: TRBJ2-3
D: .
V: TRBV5-1
size: .
CDR3: CASGTRPSTDTQYF
DNA: TGCGCCAGCGGAACAAGGCCAAGCACAGATACGCAGTATTTT

J: TRBJ1-5
D: .
V: TRBV19
size: .
CDR3: CASSDSDQPQHF
DNA: TGTGCCAGTTCCGACTCGGATCAGCCCCAGCATTTT

J: TRBJ1-5
D: .
V: TRBV24-1
size: .
CDR3: CATATTGDNQPQHF
DNA: TGTGCCACCGCTACTACAGGAGATAATCAGCCCCAGCATTTT

J: TRBJ1-1
D: .
V: TRBV7-8
size: .
CDR3: CASSLGRNTEAFF
DNA: TGTGCCAGCAGCTTGGGTAGGAACACTGAAGCTTTCTTT

J: TRBJ1-4
D: .
V: TRBV29-1
size: .
CDR3: CSVVQGINEKLFF
DNA: TGCAGCGTTGTTCAGGGTATTAATGAAAAACTGTTTTTT

J: TRBJ2-1
D: TRBD1
V: TRBV7-8
size: .
CDR3: CASSRPGGVDYNEQFF
DNA: TGTGCCAGCAGCCGGCCAGGGGGAGTCGACTACAATGAGCAGTTCTTC

J: TRBJ2-2
D: .
V: TRBV5-1
size: .
CDR3: CASSLRSGENTGELFF
DNA: TGCGCCAGCAGCTTGAGGTCAGGGGAAAACACCGGGGAGCTGTTTTTT

J: TRBJ1-6
D: .
V: TRBV28
size: few
CDR3: CASRADSVTPLHF
DNA: TGTGCCAGCAGGGCGGACAGTGTGACACCCCTCCACTTT

J: TRBJ2-1
D: .
V: TRBV19
size: .
CDR3: CASSTLRDSFSDEQFF
DNA: TGTGCCAGTAGTACCCTCCGGGACTCTTTTTCAGATGAGCAGTTCTTC

J: TRBJ2-1
D: .
V: TRBV12-3/TRBV12-4
size: .
CDR3: CASSLRVSNEQFF
DNA: TGTGCCAGCAGTCTCAGGGTCTCCAATGAGCAGTTCTTC

J: TRBJ2-6
D: .
V: TRBV5-1
size: .
CDR3: CASSYNSGANVLTF
DNA: TGCGCCAGCAGCTATAACTCTGGGGCCAACGTCCTGACTTTC

J: TRBJ2-6
D: .
V: TRBV18
size: .
CDR3: CASSGRLVGGNSGANVLTF
DNA: TGTGCCAGCTCAGGAAGGCTCGTTGGGGGGAACTCTGGGGCCAACGTCCTGACTTTC

J: TRBJ1-5
D: TRBD1
V: TRBV28
size: .
CDR3: CASSSQSGQGRYSNQPQHF
DNA: TGTGCCAGCAGTTCTCAATCGGGACAGGGGAGATATAGCAATCAGCCCCAGCATTTT

J: TRBJ2-3
D: TRBD1
V: TRBV5-6
size: .
CDR3: CASSLGQGRDTQYF
DNA: TGTGCCAGCAGCTTGGGACAGGGAAGGGATACGCAGTATTTT

J: TRBJ2-3
D: TRBD1
V: TRBV14
size: once
CDR3: CASSQPRQGLADTQYF
DNA: TGTGCCAGCAGCCAGCCGCGACAGGGTTTGGCAGATACGCAGTATTTT

J: TRBJ2-3
D: TRBD2
V: TRBV24-1
size: .
CDR3: CATSGASGSTDTQYF
DNA: TGTGCCACCAGTGGCGCTAGCGGAAGCACAGATACGCAGTATTTT

J: TRBJ2-3
D: .
V: TRBV5-6
size: .
CDR3: CASSISQGAVFVTQYF
DNA: TGTGCCAGCAGCATATCACAGGGAGCCGTTTTTGTTACGCAGTATTTT

J: TRBJ1-2
D: TRBD1
V: TRBV7-9
size: .
CDR3: CASRNRDRDSYGYTF
DNA: TGTGCCAGCAGGAACCGGGACAGGGATTCTTATGGCTACACCTTC

J: TRBJ1-5
D: .
V: TRBV2
size: .
CDR3: CASSMTQNSNQPQHF
DNA: TGTGCCAGCAGTATGACCCAGAATAGCAATCAGCCCCAGCATTTT

J: TRBJ2-1
D: .
V: TRBV7-3
size: .
CDR3: CASSFNYGLEDEQFF
DNA: TGTGCCAGCAGCTTTAATTACGGCCTTGAAGATGAGCAGTTCTTC

J: TRBJ1-4
D: TRBD1
V: TRBV5-8
size: .
CDR3: CASRYQTGTNEKLFF
DNA: TGTGCCAGCAGATACCAGACAGGGACTAATGAAAAACTGTTTTTT

J: TRBJ2-1
D: .
V: TRBV6-5
size: .
CDR3: CASSYEGTLTYNEQFF
DNA: TGTGCCAGCAGTTACGAGGGGACTCTCACTTACAATGAGCAGTTCTTC

J: TRBJ2-5
D: TRBD1
V: TRBV5-1
size: .
CDR3: CASSLAETGVETQYF
DNA: TGCGCCAGCAGCTTGGCGGAGACAGGGGTAGAGACCCAGTACTTC

J: TRBJ1-5
D: TRBD1
V: TRBV5-5
size: once
CDR3: CASSPRDRAAQPQHF
DNA: TGTGCCAGCAGCCCGCGGGACAGGGCGGCTCAGCCCCAGCATTTT

J: TRBJ1-1
D: TRBD1
V: TRBV5-1
size: .
CDR3: CASSRMTGENTEAFF
DNA: TGCGCCAGCAGCCGTATGACAGGGGAGAACACTGAAGCTTTCTTT

J: TRBJ2-1
D: .
V: TRBV14
size: once
CDR3: CASSPTGSLWSNEQFF
DNA: TGTGCCAGCAGCCCTACAGGGTCTTTGTGGTCCAATGAGCAGTTCTTC

J: TRBJ2-5
D: .
V: TRBV18
size: .
CDR3: CASSPRGEGTQYF
DNA: TGTGCCAGCTCACCACGAGGGGAAGGGACCCAGTACTTC

J: TRBJ1-1
D: .
V: TRBV7-8
size: few
CDR3: CASSLVGGNEAFF
DNA: TGTGCCAGCAGCTTAGTAGGTGGGAATGAAGCTTTCTTT

J: TRBJ1-2
D: TRBD1
V: TRBV28
size: .
CDR3: CASSVHPDGGGGYGYTF
DNA: TGTGCCAGCAGTGTCCACCCTGACGGAGGGGGCGGCTATGGCTACACCTTC

J: TRBJ2-3
D: TRBD1
V: TRBV19
size: .
CDR3: CASSPRDRGNTDTQYF
DNA: TGTGCCAGTAGCCCCAGGGACAGGGGGAACACAGATACGCAGTATTTT

J: TRBJ1-6
D: TRBD1
V: TRBV9
size: few
CDR3: CASSVGTGANSPLHF
DNA: TGTGCCAGCAGCGTGGGGACAGGCGCTAATTCACCCCTCCACTTT

J: TRBJ1-2
D: .
V: TRBV6-5
size: .
CDR3: CASSSAESSYGYTF
DNA: TGTGCCAGCAGTTCGGCGGAAAGCTCCTATGGCTACACCTTC

J: TRBJ1-1
D: .
V: TRBV19
size: once
CDR3: CASSIEPGMDTEAFF
DNA: TGTGCCAGTAGTATAGAGCCGGGGATGGACACTGAAGCTTTCTTT

J: TRBJ2-5
D: .
V: TRBV25-1
size: .
CDR3: CASSDSRGKETQYF
DNA: TGTGCCAGCAGTGACTCGAGAGGGAAAGAGACCCAGTACTTC

J: TRBJ2-1
D: .
V: TRBV5-1
size: .
CDR3: CASSSGARSSYNEQFF
DNA: TGCGCCAGCAGCTCAGGAGCGCGGAGCTCCTACAATGAGCAGTTCTTC

J: TRBJ2-3
D: .
V: TRBV4-1
size: .
CDR3: CASSQVIQRLTQYF
DNA: TGCGCCAGCAGCCAAGTAATCCAACGGCTAACGCAGTATTTT

J: TRBJ1-1
D: TRBD1
V: TRBV3-1/TRBV3-2
size: few
CDR3: CASSQGLGRPGGTEAFF
DNA: TGTGCCAGCAGCCAAGGTTTGGGTAGACCAGGGGGCACTGAAGCTTTCTTT

J: TRBJ1-6
D: TRBD1
V: TRBV5-5
size: .
CDR3: CASSPGTVDNSPLHF
DNA: TGTGCCAGCAGCCCCGGGACAGTTGATAATTCACCCCTCCACTTT

J: TRBJ1-2
D: TRBD1
V: TRBV24-1
size: .
CDR3: CATSEGTVYGYTF
DNA: TGTGCCACCAGTGAAGGGACAGTCTATGGCTACACCTTC

J: TRBJ2-3
D: TRBD2
V: TRBV6-1
size: .
CDR3: CASSEALATSGRMDTQYF
DNA: TGTGCCAGCAGTGAAGCGCTTGCGACTAGCGGACGGATGGATACGCAGTATTTT

J: TRBJ2-4
D: .
V: TRBV4-2
size: .
CDR3: CASSQERVPENIQYF
DNA: TGTGCCAGCAGCCAAGAACGGGTACCGGAAAACATTCAGTACTTC

J: TRBJ2-2
D: TRBD2
V: TRBV24-1
size: .
CDR3: CATSDAGPSAGGFGELFF
DNA: TGTGCCACCAGTGACGCTGGCCCCTCAGCGGGGGGGTTCGGGGAGCTGTTTTTT

J: TRBJ2-6
D: .
V: TRBV5-1
size: .
CDR3: CASSLEGHHSGANVLTF
DNA: TGCGCCAGCAGCTTGGAGGGACACCACTCTGGGGCCAACGTCCTGACTTTC

J: TRBJ2-5
D: TRBD1
V: TRBV5-4
size: .
CDR3: CASSLTGGAETQYF
DNA: TGTGCCAGCAGCTTGACAGGGGGCGCGGAGACCCAGTACTTC

J: TRBJ2-1
D: .
V: TRBV4-3
size: .
CDR3: CASSQRVQAYNEQFF
DNA: TGCGCCAGCAGCCAAAGGGTACAGGCGTACAATGAGCAGTTCTTC

J: TRBJ2-3
D: .
V: TRBV29-1
size: .
CDR3: CSVERVRTDTQYF
DNA: TGCAGCGTTGAAAGGGTCAGGACAGATACGCAGTATTTT

J: TRBJ2-5
D: .
V: TRBV24-1
size: .
CDR3: CATSDPQDQRQETQYF
DNA: TGTGCCACCAGTGATCCACAGGACCAACGCCAAGAGACCCAGTACTTC

J: TRBJ1-1
D: .
V: TRBV24-1
size: once
CDR3: CATEGPNTEAFF
DNA: TGTGCCACGGAGGGACCGAACACTGAAGCTTTCTTT

J: TRBJ2-5
D: .
V: TRBV5-1
size: .
CDR3: CASSFGPGAGEETQYF
DNA: TGCGCCAGCAGCTTTGGTCCGGGGGCCGGGGAAGAGACCCAGTACTTC

J: TRBJ2-2
D: .
V: TRBV24-1
size: .
CDR3: CATSDPVSTGELFF
DNA: TGTGCCACCAGTGACCCCGTTAGCACCGGGGAGCTGTTTTTT

J: TRBJ1-1
D: .
V: TRBV5-1
size: few
CDR3: CASSPQEINTEAFF
DNA: TGCGCCAGCAGCCCGCAGGAGATAAACACTGAAGCTTTCTTT

J: TRBJ2-1
D: TRBD1
V: TRBV18
size: .
CDR3: CASSPGQGGYNEQFF
DNA: TGTGCCAGCTCGCCGGGACAGGGAGGCTACAATGAGCAGTTCTTC

J: TRBJ2-5
D: .
V: TRBV19
size: .
CDR3: CASSINGGRETQYF
DNA: TGTGCCAGTAGTATTAACGGGGGGCGAGAGACCCAGTACTTC

J: TRBJ2-1
D: .
V: TRBV2
size: few
CDR3: CASSGHNEQFF
DNA: TGTGCCAGCAGTGGTCACAATGAGCAGTTCTTC

J: TRBJ2-6
D: .
V: TRBV7-9
size: .
CDR3: CASSLGVGQSYSGANVLTF
DNA: TGTGCCAGCAGCTTAGGAGTAGGTCAGTCCTATTCTGGGGCCAACGTCCTGACTTTC

J: TRBJ2-5
D: TRBD1
V: TRBV2
size: .
CDR3: CASSVLAGGIETQYF
DNA: TGTGCCAGCAGTGTTCTGGCAGGGGGAATAGAGACCCAGTACTTC

J: TRBJ1-2
D: .
V: TRBV2
size: .
CDR3: CASSDRTLGLHYGYTF
DNA: TGTGCCAGCAGTGACAGAACGCTGGGGTTACACTATGGCTACACCTTC

J: TRBJ2-1
D: .
V: TRBV18
size: .
CDR3: CASSPGSGQDNEQFF
DNA: TGTGCCAGCTCACCAGGGTCAGGGCAGGACAATGAGCAGTTCTTC